The T cell receptor beta chain under discussion was sequenced for a study of neurological immune-mediated disorders. General observations from the study: Multiple sclerosis patients had less TCR clonal expansion than even healthy controls, unlike HTLV-1-associated myelopathy.

The time point here: longitudinal time-point 3. Healthy controls consisted of blood bank volunteers in Maryland, USA. Unsorted libraries were prepared from 2 million PBMCs that had been stored at -80 C. This clonotype was seen at least ten times. The antigen is unknown. The germline gives CDR1 MDHEN, CDR2 SYDVKM. V dropped 6 bases and J dropped 9 bases, with 15 bases sitting between them. The CDR3 has 13 residues. Every sequencing run produced over 180 million TCR-beta sequences, and the sequences from any one run covered 15-18 subjects. Each CDR3 protein gets one entry after TCRdb re-called the 5' RACE reads with MiXCR. The sample includes about 45,000 distinct CDR3 sequences, roughly 13% of them seen just once.

The TCR was taken from a young man in good health. Sequenced: PBMCs. This chain connects TRBV28 to TRBJ2-1, with D possibly matching TRBD2 (7 bases). The CDR3 region is CASRKQGRGEQFF. CDR3 in DNA: TGTGCCAGCAGAAAGCAGGGGAGGGGTGAGCAGTTCTTC.